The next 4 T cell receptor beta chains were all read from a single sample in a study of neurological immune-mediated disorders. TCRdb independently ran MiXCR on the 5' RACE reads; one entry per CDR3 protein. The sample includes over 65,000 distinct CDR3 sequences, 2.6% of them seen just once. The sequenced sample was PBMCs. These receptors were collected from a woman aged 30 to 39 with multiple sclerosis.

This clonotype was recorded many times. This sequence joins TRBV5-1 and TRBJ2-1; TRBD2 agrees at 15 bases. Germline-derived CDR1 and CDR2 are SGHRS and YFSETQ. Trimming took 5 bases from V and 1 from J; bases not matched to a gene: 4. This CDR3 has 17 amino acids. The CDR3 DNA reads TGCGCCAGCAGGCCGGGACTAGCGGGAGGTTCCTACAATGAGCAGTTCTTC. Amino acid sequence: CASRPGLAGGSYNEQFF.

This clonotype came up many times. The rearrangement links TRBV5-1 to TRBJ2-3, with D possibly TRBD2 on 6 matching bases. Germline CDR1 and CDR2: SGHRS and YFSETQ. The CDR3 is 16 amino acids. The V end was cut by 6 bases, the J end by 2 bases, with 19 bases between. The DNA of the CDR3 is TGCGCCAGCACCGACGGGGGACCGGTGCACACAGATACGCAGTATTTT. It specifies CASTDGGPVHTDTQYF.

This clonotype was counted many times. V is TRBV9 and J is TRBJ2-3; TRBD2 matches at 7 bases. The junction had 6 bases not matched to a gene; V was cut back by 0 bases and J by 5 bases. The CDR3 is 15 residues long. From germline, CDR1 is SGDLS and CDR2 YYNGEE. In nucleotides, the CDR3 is TGTGCCAGCAGCGTAGACGGCGGGAGAGGAGATACGCAGTATTTT. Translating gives CASSVDGGRGDTQYF.

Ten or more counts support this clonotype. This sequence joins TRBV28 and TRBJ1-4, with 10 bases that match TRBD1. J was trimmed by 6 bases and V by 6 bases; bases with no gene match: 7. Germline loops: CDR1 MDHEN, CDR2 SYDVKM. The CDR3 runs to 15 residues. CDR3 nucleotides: TGTGCCAGCAGCCCAGCCGGGACAGGGGATGAAAAACTGTTTTTT. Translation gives CASSPAGTGDEKLFF.